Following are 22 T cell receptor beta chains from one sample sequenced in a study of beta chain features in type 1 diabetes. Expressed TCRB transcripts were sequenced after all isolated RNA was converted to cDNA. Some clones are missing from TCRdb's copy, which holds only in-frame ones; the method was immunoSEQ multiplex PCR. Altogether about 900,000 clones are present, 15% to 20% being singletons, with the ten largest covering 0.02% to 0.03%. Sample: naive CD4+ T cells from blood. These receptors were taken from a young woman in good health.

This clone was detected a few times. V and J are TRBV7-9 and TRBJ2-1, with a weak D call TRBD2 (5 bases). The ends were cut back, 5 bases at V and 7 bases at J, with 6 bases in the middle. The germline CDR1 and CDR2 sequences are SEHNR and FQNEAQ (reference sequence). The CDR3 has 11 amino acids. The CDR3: CASSGGNEQFF. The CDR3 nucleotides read TGTGCCAGCAGCGGAGGTAATGAGCAGTTCTTC.

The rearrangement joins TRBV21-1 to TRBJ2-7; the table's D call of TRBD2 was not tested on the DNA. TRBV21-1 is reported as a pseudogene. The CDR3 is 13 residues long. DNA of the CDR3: TGTGCCAGCAGCAAACGCGGGGACTACGAGCAGTACTTC. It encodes CASSKRGDYEQYF.

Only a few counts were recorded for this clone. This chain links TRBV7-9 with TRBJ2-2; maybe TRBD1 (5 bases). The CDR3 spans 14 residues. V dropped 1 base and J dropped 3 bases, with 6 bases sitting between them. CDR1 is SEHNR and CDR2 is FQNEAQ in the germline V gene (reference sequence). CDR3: CASSLGQHTGELFF. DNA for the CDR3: TGTGCCAGCAGCTTAGGACAGCACACCGGGGAGCTGTTTTTT.

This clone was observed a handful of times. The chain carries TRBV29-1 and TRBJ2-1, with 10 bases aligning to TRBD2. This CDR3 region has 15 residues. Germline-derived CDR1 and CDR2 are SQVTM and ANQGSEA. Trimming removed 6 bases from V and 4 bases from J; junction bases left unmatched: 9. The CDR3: CSVSHGLADYNEQFF. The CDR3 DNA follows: TGCAGCGTCTCCCATGGACTAGCGGATTACAATGAGCAGTTCTTC.

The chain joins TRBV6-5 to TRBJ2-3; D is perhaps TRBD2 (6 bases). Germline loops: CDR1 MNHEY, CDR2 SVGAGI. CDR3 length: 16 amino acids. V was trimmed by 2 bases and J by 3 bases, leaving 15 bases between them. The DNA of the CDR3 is TGTGCCAGCAGTTACGGGGGGAGAAGCGGAACAGATACGCAGTATTTT. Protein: CASSYGGRSGTDTQYF.

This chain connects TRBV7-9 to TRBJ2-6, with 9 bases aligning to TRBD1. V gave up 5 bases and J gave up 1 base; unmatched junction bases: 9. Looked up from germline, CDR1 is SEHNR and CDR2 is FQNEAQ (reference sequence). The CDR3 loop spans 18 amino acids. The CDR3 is CASSARDRVWSGANVLTF. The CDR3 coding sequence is TGTGCCAGCAGCGCCCGGGACAGGGTATGGTCTGGGGCCAACGTCCTGACTTTC.

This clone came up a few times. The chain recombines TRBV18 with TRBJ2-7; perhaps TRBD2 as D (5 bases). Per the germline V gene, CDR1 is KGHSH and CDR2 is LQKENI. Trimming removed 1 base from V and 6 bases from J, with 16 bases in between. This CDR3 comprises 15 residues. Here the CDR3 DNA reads TGTGCCAGCTCACCACAGAACTCGGGAATGGGCGAGCAGTACTTC. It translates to CASSPQNSGMGEQYF.

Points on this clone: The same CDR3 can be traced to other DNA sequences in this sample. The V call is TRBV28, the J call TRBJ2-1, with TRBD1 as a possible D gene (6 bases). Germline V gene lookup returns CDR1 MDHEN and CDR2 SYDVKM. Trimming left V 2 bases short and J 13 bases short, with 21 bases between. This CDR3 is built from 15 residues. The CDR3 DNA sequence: TGTGCCAGCAGTTTACGCGAGGGCTCAGGGGTGATTCAGTTCTTC. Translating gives CASSLREGSGVIQFF. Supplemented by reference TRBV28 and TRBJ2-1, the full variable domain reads DVKVTQSSRYLVKRTGEKVFLECVQDMDHENMFWYRQDPGLGLRLIYFSYDVKMKEKGDIPEGYSVSREKKERFSLILESASTNQTSMYLCASSLREGSGVIQFFGPGTRLTVL.

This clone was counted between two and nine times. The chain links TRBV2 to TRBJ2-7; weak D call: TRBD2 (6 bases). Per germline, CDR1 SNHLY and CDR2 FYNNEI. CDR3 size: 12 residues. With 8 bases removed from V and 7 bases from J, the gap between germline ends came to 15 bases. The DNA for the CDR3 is TGTGCCAGCGGACGCGCGGGGATAGAGCAGTACTTC. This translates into CASGRAGIEQYF.

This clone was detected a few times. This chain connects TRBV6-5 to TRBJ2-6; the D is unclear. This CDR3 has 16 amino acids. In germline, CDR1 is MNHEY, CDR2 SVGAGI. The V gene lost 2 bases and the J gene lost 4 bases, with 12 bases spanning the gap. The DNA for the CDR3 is TGTGCCAGCAGTTACGACCACTCTCTGGGGGCCAACGTCCTGACTTTC. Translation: CASSYDHSLGANVLTF.

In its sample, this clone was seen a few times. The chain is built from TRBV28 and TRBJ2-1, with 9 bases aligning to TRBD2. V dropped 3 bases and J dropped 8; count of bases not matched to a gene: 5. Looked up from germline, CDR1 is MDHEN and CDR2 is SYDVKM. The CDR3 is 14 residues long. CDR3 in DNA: TGTGCCAGCAGTTTGGCGGGAGGGTACTATGAGCAGTTCTTC. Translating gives CASSLAGGYYEQFF.

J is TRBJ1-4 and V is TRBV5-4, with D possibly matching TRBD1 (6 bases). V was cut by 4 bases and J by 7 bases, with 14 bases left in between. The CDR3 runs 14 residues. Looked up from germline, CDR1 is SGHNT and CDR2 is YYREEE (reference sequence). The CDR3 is CASSQGGGPEKLFF. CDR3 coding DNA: TGTGCCAGCAGCCAAGGGGGAGGCCCTGAAAAACTGTTTTTT.

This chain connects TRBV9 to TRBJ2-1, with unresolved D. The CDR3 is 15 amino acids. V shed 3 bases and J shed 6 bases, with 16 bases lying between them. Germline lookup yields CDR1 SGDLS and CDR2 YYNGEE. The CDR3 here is CASSAHLGPANEQFF. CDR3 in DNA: TGTGCCAGCAGCGCCCACCTTGGCCCAGCCAATGAGCAGTTCTTC.

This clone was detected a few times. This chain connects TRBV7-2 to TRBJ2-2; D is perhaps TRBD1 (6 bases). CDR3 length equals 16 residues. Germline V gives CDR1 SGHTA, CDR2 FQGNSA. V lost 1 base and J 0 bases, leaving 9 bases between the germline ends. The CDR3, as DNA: TGTGCCAGCAGCTTAGGGTACAGGGCGAACACCGGGGAGCTGTTTTTT. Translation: CASSLGYRANTGELFF.

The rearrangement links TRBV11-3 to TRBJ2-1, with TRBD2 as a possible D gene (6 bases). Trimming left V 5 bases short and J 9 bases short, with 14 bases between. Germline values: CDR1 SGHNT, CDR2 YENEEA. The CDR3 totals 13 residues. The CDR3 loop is CASSPRGFGEQFF. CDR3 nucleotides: TGTGCCAGCAGCCCCCGGGGGTTCGGTGAGCAGTTCTTC.

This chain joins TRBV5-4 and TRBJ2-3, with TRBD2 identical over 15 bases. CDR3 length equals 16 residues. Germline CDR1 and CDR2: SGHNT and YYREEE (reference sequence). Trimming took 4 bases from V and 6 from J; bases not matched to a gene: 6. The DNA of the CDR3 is TGTGCCAGCAGCCGGTGGGGGACTAGCGGGAGGGATACGCAGTATTTT. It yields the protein CASSRWGTSGRDTQYF.

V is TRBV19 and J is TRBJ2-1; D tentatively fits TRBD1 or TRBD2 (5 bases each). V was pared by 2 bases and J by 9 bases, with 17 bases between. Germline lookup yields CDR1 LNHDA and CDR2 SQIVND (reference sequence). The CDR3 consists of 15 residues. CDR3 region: CASSIRGAGAGEQFF. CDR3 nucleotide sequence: TGTGCCAGTAGTATAAGGGGCGCTGGGGCGGGTGAGCAGTTCTTC.

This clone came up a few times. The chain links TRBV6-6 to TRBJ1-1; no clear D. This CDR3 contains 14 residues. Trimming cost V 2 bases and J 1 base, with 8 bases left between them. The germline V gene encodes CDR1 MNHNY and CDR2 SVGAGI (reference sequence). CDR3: CASSYIEANTEAFF. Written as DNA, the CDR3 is TGTGCCAGCAGTTACATAGAAGCGAACACTGAAGCTTTCTTT.

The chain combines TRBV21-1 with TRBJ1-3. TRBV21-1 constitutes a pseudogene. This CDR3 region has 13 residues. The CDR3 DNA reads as TGTGCCACCTCAATCGCGGGAGGAAACACCATATATTTT. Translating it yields CATSIAGGNTIYF.

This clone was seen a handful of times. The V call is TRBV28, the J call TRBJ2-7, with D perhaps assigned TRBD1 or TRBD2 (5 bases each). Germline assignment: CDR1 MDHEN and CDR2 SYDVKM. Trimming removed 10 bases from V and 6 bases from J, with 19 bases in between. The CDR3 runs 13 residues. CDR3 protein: CAISGTHRTEQYF. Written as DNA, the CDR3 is TGTGCCATCTCCGGGACCCATCGTACCGAGCAGTACTTC.

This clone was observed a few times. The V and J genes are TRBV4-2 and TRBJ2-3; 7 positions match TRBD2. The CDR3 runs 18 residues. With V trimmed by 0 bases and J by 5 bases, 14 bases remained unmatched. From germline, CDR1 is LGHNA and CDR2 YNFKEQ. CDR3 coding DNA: TGTGCCAGCAGCCAAGATTTAGGCCGGACTAGGAGGGTAGATACGCAGTATTTT. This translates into CASSQDLGRTRRVDTQYF.

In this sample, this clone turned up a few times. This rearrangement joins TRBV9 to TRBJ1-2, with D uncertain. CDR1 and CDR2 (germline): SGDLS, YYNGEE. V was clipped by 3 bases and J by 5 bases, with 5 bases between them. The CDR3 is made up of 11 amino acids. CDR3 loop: CASSEGYGYTF. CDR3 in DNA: TGTGCCAGCAGCGAGGGATATGGCTACACCTTC.